This T cell receptor (beta chain) was recovered during a study of blood T cells in healthy people across ages (dated by TCRdb to about 2015). Turning to the overall study: In model experiments, template switching captured about one uniquely barcoded TCR beta cDNA molecule for every two T cells. Age-related changes in TCR beta repertoire diversity were measured in the study by deep sequencing normalized with unique cDNA molecular identifiers. The donors were divided into four age groups: young (average roughly 17 years), middle-aged (approximately 41), aged (around 67) and long-lived (roughly 82). Donors of different ages were randomly distributed across sequencing lanes to avoid experimental bias. Two additional independent replicas of 1 million unique cDNA reads from the same blood draw were analyzed for two donors (one aged 18 to 30 and one aged 80 or older). What the research found in general, with its limitations: The percentage of naive T cells measured by flow cytometry correlated strongly with observed TCR beta diversity. The long-lived group showed more naive CD4+ T cells, fewer expanded clones and increased TCR diversity than the aged group, suggesting age selection. Estimates of total diversity from one million sequenced T cells were regarded as lower bounds and underestimates. Conclusive comparison of naive and antigen-experienced compartments was prevented by the profiling of bulk unsorted PBMCs. The CMV infection status of donors was not known, potentially confounding age-related changes in expanded clonotypes. As age increased, observed TCR beta diversity per million T cells dropped in a roughly linear way, and a significant reduction was already evident by age approximately 40.

Libraries were built with 5' RACE. The sample was run on an Illumina HiSeq 2500. A second PCR of about 7 to 12 cycles was run with a J-beta primer mix and a sample-barcoded 5' primer. A unique molecular identifier was introduced onto each TCR beta cDNA molecule by a template-switch 5' adaptor carrying 12 random nucleotides. At least 3 million CDR3-containing paired-end reads were obtained from each sample. First-strand cDNA synthesis was performed from all RNA using the Mint cDNA synthesis kit, with priming by a TRBC-specific oligonucleotide. All cDNA was treated with uracil-DNA glycosylase and then went through a first 18-cycle PCR with the universal primers M1SS and BC2_uni_R. In the authors' own workflow: For normalization, 1 million high-quality reads were randomly selected from each sample, with every read carrying a distinct molecular identifier. Reads with shared molecular identifiers were discarded instead of being binned into consensus sequences. MiTCR, run with a Q25 quality threshold and the strictest error-elimination algorithm, handled CDR3 identification, clonotype clustering and error correction. A nonparametric unseen species model with Euler transformation was used to estimate lower-bound total TCR beta diversity. Using fastp trimming at Q25 and MiXCR clonotype assembly, TCRdb reanalyzed the public sequencing data and kept in-frame beta chains. Merged by CDR3 protein, the rows form single entries marked with the most common genes and DNA. For this entry, the V and J calls and clone size follow TCRdb and not the study's own pipeline. For this sample the table gives about 800,000 distinct CDR3 sequences, of which roughly 46% were detected only once. 15% to 20% of the sample rests with the top ten.

Donors were a few dozen systemically healthy Caucasian individuals from Russia aged 6 to 90 years. Approximately 11 milliliters of peripheral blood were drawn from each donor into EDTA-treated Vacutainer tubes. Ficoll-Paque density-gradient centrifugation was used to isolate PBMCs, with at least 6 million per sample. Trizol reagent was used to extract total RNA from the PBMCs, yielding at least 6 micrograms per sample. For every donor, an aliquot of PBMCs went through flow cytometry to measure the percentages of naive CD45RAhigh/CD27high T cells. This clonotype was detected only a few times. Its target antigen remains unknown. Within one base of it there is no much larger clone, and no base qualities were kept. Spanning cysteine to phenylalanine, the CDR3 consists of 16 amino acids. Only the CDR3 portion is preserved as DNA: 48 bases, with reading frame beginning at the first base. The germline V gene gives CDR1 as MNHNS and CDR2 as SASEGT. The trim is 0 bases for V and 1 base for J, with a gap of 12 bases between the germline ends.

The sequence links TRBV6-1 to TRBJ1-2; too little of a D gene remains to name it. Sequencing used blood. This TCR came from a man aged 80 or over in good health. The encoded CDR3 is CASSEARTGSNYGYTF. The nucleotide sequence is given as TGTGCCAGCAGTGAAGCGCGGACTGGGAGTAACTATGGCTACACCTTC.